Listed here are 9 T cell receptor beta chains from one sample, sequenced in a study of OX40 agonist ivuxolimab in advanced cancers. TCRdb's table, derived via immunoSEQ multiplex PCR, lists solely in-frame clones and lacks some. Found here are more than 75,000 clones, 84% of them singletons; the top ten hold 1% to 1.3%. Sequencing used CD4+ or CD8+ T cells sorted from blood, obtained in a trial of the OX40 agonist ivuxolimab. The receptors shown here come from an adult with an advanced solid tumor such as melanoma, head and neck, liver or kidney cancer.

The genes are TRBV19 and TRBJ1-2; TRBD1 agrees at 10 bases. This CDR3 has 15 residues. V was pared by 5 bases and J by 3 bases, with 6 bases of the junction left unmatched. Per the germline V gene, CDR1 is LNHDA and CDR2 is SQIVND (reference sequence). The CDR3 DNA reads TGTGCCAGTAGTCCGGGACAGGGGTTTTACTATGGCTACACCTTC. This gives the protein CASSPGQGFYYGYTF.

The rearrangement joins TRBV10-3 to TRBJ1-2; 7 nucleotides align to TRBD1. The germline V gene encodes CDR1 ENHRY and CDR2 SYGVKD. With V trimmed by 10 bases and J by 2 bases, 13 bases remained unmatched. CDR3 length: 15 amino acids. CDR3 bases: TGTGCCACCCGCGGCCGGGACAGTGTGAACTATGGCTACACCTTC. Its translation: CATRGRDSVNYGYTF.

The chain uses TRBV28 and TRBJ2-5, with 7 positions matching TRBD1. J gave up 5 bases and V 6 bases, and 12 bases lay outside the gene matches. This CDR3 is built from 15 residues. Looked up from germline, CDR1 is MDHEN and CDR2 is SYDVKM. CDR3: CASRPTGVERETQYF. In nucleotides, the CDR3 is TGTGCCAGCAGACCCACAGGGGTGGAACGGGAGACCCAGTACTTC.

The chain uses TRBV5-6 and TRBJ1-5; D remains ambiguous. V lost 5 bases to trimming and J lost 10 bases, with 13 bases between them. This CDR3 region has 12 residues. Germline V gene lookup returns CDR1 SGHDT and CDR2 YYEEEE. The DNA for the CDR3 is TGTGCCAGCAGTTCTGATCGTGGACCCCAGCATTTT. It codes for CASSSDRGPQHF.

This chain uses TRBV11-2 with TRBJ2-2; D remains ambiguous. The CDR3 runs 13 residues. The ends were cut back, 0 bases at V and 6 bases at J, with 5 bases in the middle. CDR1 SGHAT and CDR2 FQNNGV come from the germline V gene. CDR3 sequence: CASSLDEAGELFF. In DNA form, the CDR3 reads TGTGCCAGCAGCTTAGATGAGGCCGGGGAGCTGTTTTTT.

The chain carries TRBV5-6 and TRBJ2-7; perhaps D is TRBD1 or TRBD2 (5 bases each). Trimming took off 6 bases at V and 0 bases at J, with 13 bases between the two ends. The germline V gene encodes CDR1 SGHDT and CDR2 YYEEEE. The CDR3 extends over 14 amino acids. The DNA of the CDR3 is TGTGCCAGCACCGGGGCGGCTAGCTCCTACGAGCAGTACGTC. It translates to CASTGAASSYEQYV.

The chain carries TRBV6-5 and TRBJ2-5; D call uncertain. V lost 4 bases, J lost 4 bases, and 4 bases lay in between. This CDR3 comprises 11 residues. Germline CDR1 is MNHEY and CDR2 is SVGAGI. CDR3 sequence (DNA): TGTGCCAGCAGTTTACGAGAGACCCAGTACTTC. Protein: CASSLRETQYF.

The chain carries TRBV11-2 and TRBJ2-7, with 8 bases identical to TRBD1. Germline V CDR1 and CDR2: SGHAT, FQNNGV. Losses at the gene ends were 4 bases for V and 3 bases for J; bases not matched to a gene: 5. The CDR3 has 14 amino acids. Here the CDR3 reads CASSSHGQGYEQYF. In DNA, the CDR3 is TGTGCCAGCAGCTCGCACGGACAGGGCTACGAGCAGTACTTC.

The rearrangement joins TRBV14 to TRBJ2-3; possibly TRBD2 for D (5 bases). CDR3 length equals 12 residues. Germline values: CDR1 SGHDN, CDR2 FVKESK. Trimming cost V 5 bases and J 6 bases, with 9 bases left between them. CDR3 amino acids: CASSWRADTQYF. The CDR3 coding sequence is TGTGCCAGCAGCTGGCGGGCGGATACGCAGTATTTT.